This TCR beta chain was sequenced for a study of radiotherapy plus CTLA-4 blockade in lung cancer. Study as a whole: The study recorded objective responses in about 18% of patients and disease control in around 33%. Findings of the study overall: In blood, tumor-derived TCR clones expanded after radiotherapy plus ipilimumab.

V shed 7 bases and J shed 9 bases, with 13 bases lying between them. Germline V gives CDR1 MNHNS, CDR2 SASEGT. The CDR3 has 12 residues. Patients in the study, people with chemo-refractory metastatic non-small-cell lung cancer, received focal radiation plus ipilimumab CTLA-4 blockade. Some clones are missing from TCRdb's copy, which holds only in-frame ones; the method was immunoSEQ multiplex PCR. The data hold approximately 38,000 clones, with around 86% observed a single time. As regards this clone: Its antigen is not identified.

The clonotype originates from a human donor with non-small cell lung cancer whose response to radiotherapy plus ipilimumab could not be evaluated. The chain combines TRBV6-1 with TRBJ1-3; D is uncertain. The source material was peripheral blood, sampled from a patient treated with radiotherapy plus ipilimumab. CDR3 DNA sequence: TGTGCCAGCAATACGGGAGGGTTCACCATATATTTT. Its translation is CASNTGGFTIYF.